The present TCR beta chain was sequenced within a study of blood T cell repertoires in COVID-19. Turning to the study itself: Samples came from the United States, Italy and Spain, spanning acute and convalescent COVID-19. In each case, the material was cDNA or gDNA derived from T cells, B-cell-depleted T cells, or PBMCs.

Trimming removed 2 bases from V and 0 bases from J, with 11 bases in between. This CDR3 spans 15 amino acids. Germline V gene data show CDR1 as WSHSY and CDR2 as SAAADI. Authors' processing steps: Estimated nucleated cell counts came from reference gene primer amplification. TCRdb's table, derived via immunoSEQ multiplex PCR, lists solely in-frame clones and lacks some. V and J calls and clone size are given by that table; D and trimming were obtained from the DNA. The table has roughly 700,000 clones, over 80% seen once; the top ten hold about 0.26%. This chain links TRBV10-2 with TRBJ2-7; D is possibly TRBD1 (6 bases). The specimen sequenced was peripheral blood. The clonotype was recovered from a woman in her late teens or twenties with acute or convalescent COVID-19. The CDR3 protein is CASSERTVSSYEQYF. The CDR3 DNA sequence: TGCGCCAGCAGTGAGAGGACAGTTAGCTCCTACGAGCAGTACTTC.